This T cell receptor beta chain came from a study of technical replicates of blood from a handful of donors. Germline CDR1 SQVTM, CDR2 ANQGSEA. V dropped 7 bases and J dropped 4; count of bases not matched to a gene: 5. The CDR3 sequence is 12 residues long. Clones were sequenced by immunoSEQ multiplex PCR, and TCRdb holds only the in-frame ones, with some missing. The data contain about 81,000 clones, about 90% of them seen just once; the ten biggest clones take up under 0.3%. The chain employs TRBV29-1 and TRBJ1-2; 8 bases line up with TRBD1. The sample consisted of T cells isolated from PBMCs. The sequence came from a human donor in good health. The DNA of the CDR3 is TGCAGCGGGGGACAGGAACTCTATGGCTACACCTTC. Residues: CSGGQELYGYTF. Full variable domain (remainder filled in from reference TRBV29-1 and TRBJ1-2): SAVISQKPSRDICQRGTSLTIQCQVDSQVTMMFWYRQQPGQSLTLIATANQGSEATYESGFVIDKFPISRPNLTFSTLTVSNMSPEDSSIYLCSGGQELYGYTFGSGTRLTVV.